This T cell receptor beta chain was observed in a study of stem cell transplantation in POMP-related autoinflammatory disease. Study conclusions and caveats: In PRAID patients, the number of distinct TRB V-J gene pairings was restricted. In patients with PRAID, every analyzed T-cell subset tended to show lower diversity and higher clonality.

Repertoires were generated with immunoSEQ multiplex PCR, while TCRdb's copy carries only in-frame clones and drops some. Seen here are over 60,000 clones, approximately 90% observed once, and the top ten hold about 0.7%. This clone was recorded once. Its antigen is unidentified. This clonotype was sampled from a human patient with POMP-related autoinflammation and immune dysregulation (PRAID). Some T cells may be supplied by the graft donor. The source material was CD4+ T cells from PBMCs, sampled after stem cell transplantation.

CDR3 region: CASNPSGGANVLTF. DNA of the CDR3: TGCGCCAGCAACCCATCAGGCGGGGCCAACGTCCTGACTTTC. The chain joins TRBV5-1 to TRBJ2-6; the D is unclear. The CDR3 sequence is 14 residues long. Trimming shortened V by 6 bases and J by 4 bases, and 11 bases separated the two germline ends. CDR1 SGHRS and CDR2 YFSETQ come from the germline V gene.